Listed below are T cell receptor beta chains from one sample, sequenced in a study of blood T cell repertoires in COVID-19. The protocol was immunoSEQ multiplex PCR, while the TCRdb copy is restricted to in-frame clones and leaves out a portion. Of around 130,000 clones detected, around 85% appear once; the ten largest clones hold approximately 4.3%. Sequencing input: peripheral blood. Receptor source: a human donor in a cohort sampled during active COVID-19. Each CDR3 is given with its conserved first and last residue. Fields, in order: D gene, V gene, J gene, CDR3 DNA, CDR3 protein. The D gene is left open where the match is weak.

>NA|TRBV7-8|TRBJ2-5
TGTGCCAGCAGGGCCCAAGAGACCCAGTACTTC
CASRAQETQYF
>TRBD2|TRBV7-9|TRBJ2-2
TGTGCCAGCAGCTTAGGGTCTGCTAGCGGGAGGGCCTTCGGGGAGCTGTTTTTT
CASSLGSASGRAFGELFF
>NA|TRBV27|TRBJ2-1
TGTGCCAGCAGTTTATCGGCAGGGATGAGAAATGAGCAGTTCTTC
CASSLSAGMRNEQFF
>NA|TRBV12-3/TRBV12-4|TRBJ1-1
TGTGCCAGTACCTGGGGGGGGAACACTGAAGCTTTCTTT
CASTWGGNTEAFF
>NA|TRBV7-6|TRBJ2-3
TGTGCCAGCAGCCCAGGACAGCACACAGATACGCAGTATTTT
CASSPGQHTDTQYF
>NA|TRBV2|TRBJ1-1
TGTGCCAGCAGTTATGACACTGAAGCTTTCTTT
CASSYDTEAFF
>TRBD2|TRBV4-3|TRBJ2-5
TGCGCCAGCAGCAGATTAGGGAGGGACCCTCGCGAGACCCAGTACTTC
CASSRLGRDPRETQYF
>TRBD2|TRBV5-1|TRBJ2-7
TGCGCCAGCAGCTGGGGTACAGCGGGGAACGAGCAGTACTTC
CASSWGTAGNEQYF
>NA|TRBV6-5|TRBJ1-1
TGTGCCAGCAGTCCGACTTCGTCGGGCACTGAAGCTTTCTTT
CASSPTSSGTEAFF
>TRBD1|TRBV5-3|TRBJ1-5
TGTGCCAGACATCTAGGGACAGTCGGGAACAATCAGCCCCAGCATTTT
CARHLGTVGNNQPQHF
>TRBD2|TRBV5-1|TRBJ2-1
TGCGCCAGCAGCTTGGAGGCTAGCGGGACGGGGCAGTTCTTC
CASSLEASGTGQFF
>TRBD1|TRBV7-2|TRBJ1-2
TGTGCCAGCAGCTTAACCCCAGGACAGGGGGGTTATGGCTACACCTTC
CASSLTPGQGGYGYTF